These 13 T cell receptor beta chains were all obtained from the same sample, sequenced in a study of shared clonotypes between healthy human individuals. Using immunoSEQ multiplex PCR, the repertoire was profiled, and TCRdb retains in-frame clones only, with some absent. Found here are under 2,500,000 clones, more than 90% of them singletons; the top ten hold around 0.13%. The material sequenced was naive CD4+ T cells sorted from blood. This sample's subset: CD45RA+ positively selected. Receptor source: a young man in good health.

The rearrangement links TRBV6-6 to TRBJ1-5, with D perhaps matching TRBD1 (5 bases). The germline V gene encodes CDR1 MNHNY and CDR2 SVGAGI (reference sequence). V was pared by 4 bases and J by 11 bases, with 9 bases between. The CDR3 spans 11 residues. The DNA for the CDR3 is TGTGCCAGCAGTTTGTGGGGGTCCCAGCATTTT. It translates to CASSLWGSQHF.

V gene TRBV10-3 combines with J gene TRBJ1-1, with unresolved D. CDR1 and CDR2 from the germline V gene are ENHRY and SYGVKD. The CDR3 has 13 amino acids. The ends were cut back, 8 bases at V and 5 bases at J, with 15 bases in the middle. CDR3: CAIQDDPRTEAFF. The CDR3 DNA is TGTGCCATCCAAGATGACCCGAGAACTGAAGCTTTCTTT.

This clone was seen a few times. The V call is TRBV28, the J call TRBJ1-2; D might be TRBD1 (5 bases). The V end was cut by 7 bases, the J end by 3 bases, with 15 bases between. This CDR3 has 14 residues. Germline V gene data show CDR1 as MDHEN and CDR2 as SYDVKM. Here the CDR3 reads CASKVAGQYYGYTF. As DNA, the CDR3 is TGTGCCAGCAAGGTGGCAGGGCAGTACTATGGCTACACCTTC.

V gene TRBV11-2 combines with J gene TRBJ2-1; D is tentatively TRBD1 or TRBD2 (5 bases each). CDR3 length: 15 amino acids. Looked up from germline, CDR1 is SGHAT and CDR2 is FQNNGV. The V end lost 5 bases, the J end lost 6 bases, and 17 bases lay between the germline ends. CDR3 sequence reads: CASSHGDRTVNEQFF. The DNA for the CDR3 is TGTGCCAGCAGCCACGGGGACCGTACCGTCAATGAGCAGTTCTTC.

The chain has TRBV28 and TRBJ1-5, with TRBD1 as a possible D gene (6 bases). The V and J ends lost 6 bases and 6 bases respectively, with 18 bases between them. The germline V gene has CDR1 MDHEN and CDR2 SYDVKM. This CDR3 is built from 15 residues. The CDR3 region is CASRGAGGSGQPQHF. In DNA form, the CDR3 reads TGTGCCAGCAGGGGGGCAGGCGGCAGCGGTCAGCCCCAGCATTTT.

V gene TRBV18 combines with J gene TRBJ1-4, with D maybe TRBD1 (5 bases). The CDR3 extends over 15 amino acids. V was shortened by 6 bases and J by 6 bases, with 17 bases between the two germline ends. In germline, CDR1 is KGHSH, CDR2 LQKENI. The CDR3 region has the DNA TGTGCCAGCTCCCCCCTGGGGGGTAGGGATGAAAAACTGTTTTTT. Encoded protein: CASSPLGGRDEKLFF.

The genes are TRBV5-1 and TRBJ1-1; D not resolved. CDR1 is SGHRS and CDR2 is YFSETQ in the germline V gene. The CDR3 loop spans 15 amino acids. The V end lost 0 bases, the J end lost 5 bases, and 14 bases lay between the germline ends. The chain's CDR3 is CASSLESLPGTEAFF. In nucleotides, the CDR3 is TGCGCCAGCAGCTTGGAGTCGCTGCCAGGAACTGAAGCTTTCTTT.

The rearrangement links TRBV4-3 to TRBJ1-4, with TRBD1 matching 9 bases. J gave up 5 bases and V 1 base, and 8 bases lay outside the gene matches. Per germline, CDR1 LGHNA and CDR2 YSLEER. The CDR3 totals 17 residues. CDR3 DNA sequence: TGCGCCAGCAGCCAAGGATACTTAGGGACAGGGAATGAAAAACTGTTTTTT. It translates to CASSQGYLGTGNEKLFF.

The V and J genes are TRBV4-3 and TRBJ2-2, with no clear D. Germline assignment: CDR1 LGHNA and CDR2 YSLEER. This CDR3 contains 15 residues. V lost 4 bases and J 0 bases, leaving 9 bases between the germline ends. The CDR3 DNA is TGCGCCAGCAGCCGGACGATTGCGAACACCGGGGAGCTGTTTTTT. Translation gives CASSRTIANTGELFF.

The CDR3 nucleotides are TGTGCCAGCAGTGAATACCAAAACACCGGGGAGCTGTTTTTT. Protein sequence: CASSEYQNTGELFF. The J gene is TRBJ2-2, the V gene TRBV25-1; D ambiguous. Between the trimmed V and J ends, which lost 0 bases and 2 bases, there was a span of 4 bases. Germline V gene sequence: CDR1 MGHDK, CDR2 SYGVNS. The CDR3 is 14 residues long. Using reference TRBV25-1 and TRBJ2-2 for the parts outside the CDR3, the full variable domain is EADIYQTPRYLVIGTGKKITLECSQTMGHDKMYWYQQDPGMELHLIHYSYGVNSTEKGDLSSESTVSRIRTEHFPLTLESARPSHTSQYLCASSEYQNTGELFFGEGSRLTVL.

The J gene is TRBJ2-1, the V gene TRBV5-6, with D possibly TRBD1 on 6 matching bases. The ends were cut back, 4 bases at V and 2 bases at J, with 13 bases in the middle. This CDR3 has 15 residues. The germline CDR1 and CDR2 sequences are SGHDT and YYEEEE. DNA for the CDR3: TGTGCCAGCAGCACTATGGACAGACCCTACAATGAGCAGTTCTTC. Encoded protein: CASSTMDRPYNEQFF.

This clone was detected once. The chain recombines TRBV19 with TRBJ1-5; 9 bases agree with TRBD1. Germline assignment: CDR1 LNHDA and CDR2 SQIVND (reference sequence). V shed 6 bases, J shed 6 bases, and the junction held 9 bases outside the gene matches. The length of the CDR3 is 15 residues. For the CDR3, the DNA is TGTGCCAGTAGGGCCCTGGACAGGGGAACTCAGCCCCAGCATTTT. Protein product: CASRALDRGTQPQHF. The complete variable domain, with remaining parts taken from reference TRBV19 and TRBJ1-5, reads DGGITQSPKYLFRKEGQNVTLSCEQNLNHDAMYWYRQDPGQGLRLIYYSQIVNDFQKGDIAEGYSVSREKKESFPLTVTSAQKNPTAFYLCASRALDRGTQPQHFGDGTRLSIL.

The V and J genes are TRBV18 and TRBJ2-3, with 8 bases that match TRBD2. V was clipped by 3 bases and J by 5 bases; unmatched bases: 4. Germline V CDR1 and CDR2: KGHSH, LQKENI. The CDR3 loop spans 14 amino acids. CDR3 loop: CASSPPGTRDTQYF. In DNA form, the CDR3 reads TGTGCCAGCTCACCGCCAGGGACTAGAGATACGCAGTATTTT.